Shown below are 25 T cell receptor beta chains from a single sample sequenced in a study of T cells in Graves' hyperthyroidism and ophthalmopathy. Amplification of TCR beta CDR3 regions was performed using RNA transcripts as template. During a first-round RT-PCR of the TCR CDR3, the HTBI primer set was used. TCRdb redid the calling of the multiplex PCR reads with MiXCR, one entry per CDR3 protein. This sample has some 490,000 distinct CDR3 sequences, with around a fifth found just once. The sequenced material came from blood. The receptors derive from a woman between 70 and 85 years old with Graves' ophthalmopathy.

To note about this clonotype: The missing conserved phenylalanine or tryptophan at the end of this CDR3 makes a read error likely. CDR3 nucleotides: TGTGCCAGCAGTACTAGCGGGACATACAATGAGCAGTTCCTC. It yields the protein CASSTSGTYNEQFL. The genes are TRBV2 and TRBJ2-1; 10 bases line up with TRBD2. The CDR3 spans 14 residues. Germline CDR1 SNHLY, CDR2 FYNNEI. Losses at the gene ends were 5 bases for V and 4 bases for J; bases not matched to a gene: 2.

The V gene is TRBV20-1, the J gene TRBJ2-1; D is possibly TRBD2 (5 bases). The length of the CDR3 is 12 residues. The germline V gene has CDR1 DFQATT and CDR2 SNEGSKA (reference sequence). Deletions cut 6 bases from V and 8 bases from J, with 14 bases between. This chain's CDR3 is CSALPPSYEQFF. As DNA, the CDR3 is TGCAGTGCCCTACCCCCTAGCTATGAGCAGTTCTTC.

The sample holds many counts of this clonotype. J is TRBJ2-2 and V is TRBV7-2, with D possibly TRBD1 on 5 matching bases. Per the germline V gene, CDR1 is SGHTA and CDR2 is FQGNSA. V was trimmed by 3 bases and J by 7 bases, leaving 15 bases between them. The CDR3 contains 15 residues. The CDR3 region has the DNA TGTGCCAGCAGCTTCAAATCAGGGCAGGTCGGGGAGCTGTTTTTT. Amino acid sequence: CASSFKSGQVGELFF.

This clonotype was observed at least ten times. V usage is TRBV20-1 and J usage is TRBJ2-5; TRBD1 agrees at 7 bases. Germline values: CDR1 DFQATT, CDR2 SNEGSKA (reference sequence). The CDR3 runs 15 residues. J was trimmed by 1 base and V by 6 bases; bases with no gene match: 11. DNA of the CDR3: TGCAGTGCCACCGGGACAGCTTGGCCCCAAGAGACCCAGTACTTC. Translating gives CSATGTAWPQETQYF.

The gene calls are TRBV18 and TRBJ2-3, with 11 nucleotides matching TRBD2. Germline loops: CDR1 KGHSH, CDR2 LQKENI. V was clipped by 5 bases and J by 2 bases; unmatched bases: 6. CDR3 size: 16 residues. The CDR3 loop is CASSTVAGGPTDTQYF. The CDR3 bases are TGTGCCAGCTCAACAGTAGCGGGAGGGCCCACAGATACGCAGTATTTT.

The V and J genes are TRBV30 and TRBJ2-2; tentatively, D is TRBD1 (6 bases). Trimming cost V 2 bases and J 4 bases, with 11 bases left between them. Germline V gene lookup returns CDR1 GTSNPN and CDR2 SVGIG (reference sequence). CDR3 length: 14 residues. CDR3 nucleotide sequence: TGTGCCTGGAGTACAGGGCTGGCCACCGGGGAGCTGTTTTTT. Translated: CAWSTGLATGELFF. Looking up the rest from reference TRBV30 and TRBJ2-2 gives the full variable domain: SQTIHQWPATLVQPVGSPLSLECTVEGTSNPNLYWYRQAAGRGLQLLFYSVGIGQISSEVPQNLSASRPQDRQFILSSKKLLLSDSGFYLCAWSTGLATGELFFGEGSRLTVL.

The rearrangement uses TRBV15 and TRBJ2-5; tentatively, D is TRBD2 (6 bases). The V and J ends lost 0 bases and 2 bases respectively, with 19 bases between them. The length of the CDR3 is 18 residues. Germline values: CDR1 LNHNV, CDR2 YYDKDF (reference sequence). The CDR3 here is CATSRDPAGRIYQETQYF. CDR3 sequence (DNA): TGTGCCACCAGCAGAGATCCGGCGGGACGTATCTATCAAGAGACCCAGTACTTC.

This clonotype was picked up many times. The rearrangement uses TRBV7-3 and TRBJ2-3; D call uncertain. V dropped 5 bases and J dropped 4 bases, with 13 bases sitting between them. This CDR3 has 14 amino acids. The germline V gene encodes CDR1 SGHTA and CDR2 FQGTGA. The CDR3 loop reads CASSRVSASDTQYF. Here the CDR3 DNA reads TGTGCCAGCAGCCGTGTATCTGCGTCAGATACGCAGTATTTT.

This clonotype has at least ten counts. The chain couples TRBV2 to TRBJ2-1; the D is unclear. This CDR3 comprises 15 residues. With 4 bases removed from V and 2 bases from J, the gap between germline ends came to 12 bases. Germline V lookup: CDR1 SNHLY, CDR2 FYNNEI. The CDR3 region is CASSAPKATYNEQFF. The CDR3 region has the DNA TGTGCCAGCAGTGCACCTAAGGCTACCTACAATGAGCAGTTCTTC.

This clonotype was found a few times. The rearrangement joins TRBV5-1 to TRBJ1-1; maybe TRBD1 (5 bases). Germline CDR1 is SGHRS and CDR2 is YFSETQ. The CDR3 covers 15 residues. V was clipped by 0 bases and J by 1 base, with 10 bases between them. In DNA, the CDR3 is TGCGCCAGCAGCTTGGACGTGGGGGGGAACACTGAAGCTTTCTTT. Translating it yields CASSLDVGGNTEAFF. Looking up the rest from reference TRBV5-1 and TRBJ1-1 gives the full variable domain: KAGVTQTPRYLIKTRGQQVTLSCSPISGHRSVSWYQQTPGQGLQFLFEYFSETQRNKGNFPGRFSGRQFSNSRSEMNVSTLELGDSALYLCASSLDVGGNTEAFFGQGTRLTVV.

The chain is built from TRBV20-1 and TRBJ2-7; D is uncertain. V was pared by 3 bases and J by 0 bases, with 15 bases between. Germline V gives CDR1 DFQATT, CDR2 SNEGSKA (reference sequence). This CDR3 contains 15 residues. CDR3 protein: CSARAARRVSYEQYF. CDR3 DNA: TGCAGTGCTAGGGCCGCCCGACGGGTCTCCTACGAGCAGTACTTC.

This clonotype occurred a few times. The chain combines TRBV9 with TRBJ2-3; no clear D gene. With 4 bases removed from V and 9 bases from J, the gap between germline ends came to 15 bases. Germline V CDR1 and CDR2: SGDLS, YYNGEE. CDR3 length: 13 residues. The CDR3 region has the DNA TGTGCCAGCAGCTCCCAAGGAGTCGGGACGCAGTATTTT. It translates to CASSSQGVGTQYF.

This clonotype has a handful of counts. The gene calls are TRBV6-8 and TRBJ2-3, with D unclear. From germline, CDR1 is MNHGY and CDR2 SAAAGT. The V end was cut by 5 bases, the J end by 3 bases, with 15 bases between. This CDR3 has 15 amino acids. In nucleotides, the CDR3 is TGTGCCAGCAGTGACAACGGGTATAGTACAGATACGCAGTATTTT. Protein: CASSDNGYSTDTQYF.

CDR3 DNA: TGTGCCAGCAGCTTAGAGCGTGGGGGTTACACTGAAGCTTTCTTT. Its translation: CASSLERGGYTEAFF. The rearrangement links TRBV7-2 to TRBJ1-1; a possible D gene is TRBD1 (5 bases). The CDR3 totals 15 residues. Trimming removed 1 base from V and 3 bases from J, with 12 bases in between. The V gene's germline CDR1 is SGHTA and CDR2 FQGNSA.

This clonotype was detected only a few times. The chain couples TRBV27 to TRBJ1-5; tentatively, D is TRBD1 (5 bases). The germline CDR1 and CDR2 sequences are MNHEY and SMNVEV (reference sequence). This CDR3 is built from 15 residues. V was pared by 5 bases and J by 4 bases, with 15 bases between. The CDR3: CASSPTVAVNQPQHF. Written as DNA, the CDR3 is TGTGCCAGCAGTCCGACAGTGGCGGTAAATCAGCCCCAGCATTTT.

The chain links TRBV5-8 to TRBJ1-4; tentatively, D is TRBD1 (5 bases). This CDR3 region has 16 residues. CDR1 is SGHTS and CDR2 is YDEGEE in the germline V gene. V lost 4 bases, J lost 3 bases, and 16 bases lay in between. The CDR3 nucleotides read TGTGCCAGCAGCCCGGGGCTCTACGGAGCTAATGAAAAACTGTTTTTT. Translated, it gives CASSPGLYGANEKLFF.

This clonotype was seen many times. The J gene is TRBJ2-5, the V gene TRBV5-6; no firm D call. This CDR3 contains 13 residues. From germline, CDR1 is SGHDT and CDR2 YYEEEE. V gave up 3 bases and J gave up 0 bases, with 6 bases separating them. The CDR3 is CASSSLNQETQYF. In DNA form, the CDR3 reads TGTGCCAGCAGCTCACTGAACCAAGAGACCCAGTACTTC. Combining the CDR3 with reference TRBV5-6 and TRBJ2-5 gives the whole variable domain DAGVTQSPTHLIKTRGQQVTLRCSPKSGHDTVSWYQQALGQGPQFIFQYYEEEERQRGNFPDRFSGHQFPNYSSELNVNALLLGDSALYLCASSSLNQETQYFGPGTRLLVL.

The rearrangement uses TRBV3-1 and TRBJ1-2; D is ambiguous. Germline CDR1 reads LGHDT; CDR2 reads YNNKEL (reference sequence). The CDR3 sequence is 14 residues long. Trimming took 3 bases from V and 9 from J, leaving 17 bases between them. CDR3 protein: CASSHGSGEGSYTF. CDR3 DNA: TGTGCCAGCAGCCACGGCAGTGGGGAGGGAAGCTACACCTTC.

CDR3 DNA sequence: TGTGCCAGCAGCTTGGGACAGGGGGGCTACACCTTC. Translated, it gives CASSLGQGGYTF. The chain recombines TRBV7-2 with TRBJ1-2; 10 positions agree with TRBD1. In germline, CDR1 is SGHTA, CDR2 FQGNSA. V lost 3 bases, J lost 8 bases, and 0 bases stayed unmatched. CDR3 length: 12 amino acids.

The chain carries TRBV19 and TRBJ2-5; 12 bases agree with TRBD1. Germline CDR1 and CDR2: LNHDA and SQIVND (reference sequence). Trimming at V came to 5 bases and at J to 5 bases, leaving 6 bases not matched to a gene. This CDR3 spans 15 amino acids. CDR3 sequence (DNA): TGTGCCAGTAGTGGGGGACAGGGGGCTTTTGAGACCCAGTACTTC. Protein: CASSGGQGAFETQYF. Full variable domain (rest looked up from reference TRBV19 and TRBJ2-5): DGGITQSPKYLFRKEGQNVTLSCEQNLNHDAMYWYRQDPGQGLRLIYYSQIVNDFQKGDIAEGYSVSREKKESFPLTVTSAQKNPTAFYLCASSGGQGAFETQYFGPGTRLLVL.

The chain joins TRBV6-9 to TRBJ2-4; weak D call: TRBD2 (6 bases). V shed 2 bases and J shed 1 base, with 18 bases lying between them. The CDR3 sequence is 18 residues long. Germline V gives CDR1 MNHGY, CDR2 SVAAGI. CDR3 protein: CASSYSAGPSSAKNIQYF. The CDR3 DNA is TGTGCCAGCAGTTATAGCGCGGGGCCATCCTCCGCCAAAAACATTCAGTACTTC.

This clonotype was observed many times. This chain connects TRBV5-4 to TRBJ2-7; D remains ambiguous. CDR1 SGHNT and CDR2 YYREEE come from the germline V gene (reference sequence). This CDR3 has 13 amino acids. Trimming removed 0 bases at V and 7 bases at J, with 11 bases between. CDR3 in DNA: TGTGCCAGCAGCTTGGTGGGGATTCAAGAGCAGTACTTC. Its translation is CASSLVGIQEQYF.

Only a few counts were recorded for this clonotype. The V and J genes are TRBV18 and TRBJ2-3; D may correspond to TRBD1 or TRBD2 (5 bases each). Germline values: CDR1 KGHSH, CDR2 LQKENI. The length of the CDR3 is 15 residues. V gave up 3 bases and J gave up 5 bases, with 15 bases separating them. As DNA, the CDR3 is TGTGCCAGCTCACCTTACCGGGACCTTCGAGATACGCAGTATTTT. Its protein is CASSPYRDLRDTQYF. The full variable domain, with the rest looked up from reference TRBV18 and TRBJ2-3, is NAGVMQNPRHLVRRRGQEARLRCSPMKGHSHVYWYRQLPEEGLKFMVYLQKENIIDESGMPKERFSAEFPKEGPSILRIQQVVRGDSAAYFCASSPYRDLRDTQYFGPGTRLTVL.

The chain links TRBV28 to TRBJ1-2; no reliable D call. Trimming pared 2 bases from V and 8 bases from J, leaving 15 bases between. This CDR3 is built from 14 residues. From germline, CDR1 is MDHEN and CDR2 SYDVKM. This CDR3 is CASSLIAPPEGYTF. CDR3 in DNA: TGTGCCAGCAGTTTAATCGCCCCCCCTGAGGGCTACACCTTC.

This clonotype turned up a few times. This chain links TRBV12-3 or TRBV12-4 with TRBJ2-3; D is perhaps TRBD2 (5 bases). Trimming left V 1 base short and J 0 bases short, with 8 bases between. The CDR3 is 15 amino acids. The CDR3 loop is CASSLGRVSTDTQYF. The CDR3 DNA reads as TGTGCCAGCAGTTTAGGGCGGGTCAGCACAGATACGCAGTATTTT.